The 8 T cell receptor beta chains below were found in one sample sequenced in a study of T cells in Graves' hyperthyroidism and ophthalmopathy. Amplification yielded TCR beta CDR3 regions, with RNA transcripts as the source. First-round RT-PCR with HTBI primers amplified the TCR CDR3 region. TCRdb re-called the multiplex PCR reads through MiXCR, storing one row per CDR3 protein. Among 480,000 or so distinct CDR3 sequences, about 46% were seen once, and the ten largest hold roughly 45%. Sequencing was done on a sample of peripheral blood or thyroid tissue (not recorded which). The receptors stem from an adult woman with Graves' disease, either hyperthyroidism or ophthalmopathy (not recorded which).

This clonotype was observed a single time. This rearrangement joins TRBV20-1 to TRBJ1-1, with no clear D. The CDR3 length is 15 residues. Between the trimmed V and J ends, which lost 5 bases and 1 base, there was a span of 17 bases. The germline V gene encodes CDR1 DFQATT and CDR2 SNEGSKA (reference sequence). Here the CDR3 DNA reads TGCAGTGCTCGTACGGTGGGCAGGACGAACACTGAAGCTTTCTTT. Translating gives CSARTVGRTNTEAFF.

This clonotype appeared many times. V is TRBV2 and J is TRBJ1-1; D unresolved. CDR1 SNHLY and CDR2 FYNNEI come from the germline V gene. The CDR3 is made up of 13 amino acids. Trimming shortened V by 6 bases and J by 1 base, and 9 bases separated the two germline ends. The CDR3 nucleotides read TGTGCCAGCAGAAACAAGCCGAACACTGAAGCTTTCTTT. Translation gives CASRNKPNTEAFF.

This clonotype was counted at least ten times. The rearrangement uses TRBV30 and TRBJ1-1; D is possibly TRBD1 (5 bases). V was pared by 2 bases and J by 8 bases, with 21 bases between. Germline V gene lookup returns CDR1 GTSNPN and CDR2 SVGIG (reference sequence). The CDR3 is 15 residues long. The CDR3 DNA follows: TGTGCCTGGAGTCTAGGGCCAATGAGAGGGACGGAAGCTTTCTTT. Protein sequence: CAWSLGPMRGTEAFF.

This clonotype was detected many times. This rearrangement joins TRBV20-1 to TRBJ2-2, with unresolved D. CDR1 and CDR2 (germline): DFQATT, SNEGSKA (reference sequence). The CDR3 covers 16 residues. With 4 bases removed from V and 0 bases from J, the gap between germline ends came to 15 bases. Here the CDR3 DNA reads TGCAGTGCTACCACTCTGCGCGGATCGAACACCGGGGAGCTGTTTTTT. It codes for CSATTLRGSNTGELFF.

CDR3 sequence: CAISEVDQPLHF. Written as DNA, the CDR3 is TGTGCCATCAGTGAAGTCGATCAGCCCCTCCACTTT. The J gene is TRBJ1-6, the V gene TRBV10-3; D uncertain. CDR1 and CDR2 (germline): ENHRY, SYGVKD. The CDR3 is 12 residues long. V was cut by 3 bases and J by 13 bases, with 10 bases left in between.

This clonotype has a count of ten or more. The chain links TRBV20-1 to TRBJ1-6; D is possibly TRBD1 (6 bases). V shed 5 bases and J shed 8 bases, with 22 bases lying between them. Germline CDR1 and CDR2: DFQATT and SNEGSKA (reference sequence). The CDR3 has 16 residues. The CDR3 coding sequence is TGCAGTGCTTTGGCCAGGGGACCCTGGATGGATTCACCCCTCCACTTT. It is translated as CSALARGPWMDSPLHF.

This clonotype has a single count. The V gene is TRBV29-1, the J gene TRBJ2-7; the D is unclear. This CDR3 is built from 11 residues. Between the trimmed V and J ends, which lost 6 bases and 3 bases, there was a span of 9 bases. Germline assignment: CDR1 SQVTM and CDR2 ANQGSEA. Here the CDR3 DNA reads TGCAGCGTAGTCAGTGGCTACGAGCAGTACTTC. It encodes CSVVSGYEQYF.

The CDR3 sequence is CASSQVVGGTGELFF. As DNA, the CDR3 is TGTGCCAGCAGCCAAGTGGTGGGGGGGACAGGGGAGCTGTTTTTT. The chain has TRBV4-2 and TRBJ2-2; a weak D match, TRBD2 (7 bases). Looked up from germline, CDR1 is LGHNA and CDR2 is YNFKEQ. V was trimmed by 1 base and J by 8 bases, leaving 14 bases between them. The CDR3 is 15 amino acids.